These T cell receptor beta chains were read from a single sample in a study of read filtering for tumor transcriptome and immune sequencing. One entry per CDR3 protein results from TCRdb running MiXCR on the reads. This table holds 90,000 to 95,000 distinct CDR3 sequences, roughly 21% found once. Sequencing input: a population of CD138-negative cells sorted from bone marrow. The origin of the receptors is a donor at least 40 years old with multiple myeloma. Both conserved end residues are part of each CDR3. The order of the fields is J gene, clone size, D gene, V gene, CDR3 protein, CDR3 DNA. D genes are given only for firm matches. Not every row has a clone size; where given, it reads once, few, many or a size class.

TRBJ1-5,.,.,TRBV12-3/TRBV12-4,CASRVTGNQPQHF,TGTGCCAGCAGGGTAACAGGGAATCAGCCCCAGCATTTT
TRBJ2-3,many,.,TRBV28,CAIVGIWRPTDTQYF,TGTGCCATAGTGGGGATATGGCGGCCCACAGATACGCAGTATTTT
TRBJ1-5,many,.,TRBV19,CASSHLQDANQPQHF,TGTGCCAGTAGTCATCTACAGGATGCGAATCAGCCCCAGCATTTT
TRBJ2-3,.,.,TRBV14,CASSQGPALDTQYF,TGTGCCAGCAGCCAAGGACCAGCCCTAGATACGCAGTATTTT
TRBJ1-5,many,.,TRBV7-9,CASSPAGSINQPQHF,TGTGCCAGCAGCCCGGCGGGCAGCATCAATCAGCCCCAGCATTTT
TRBJ2-7,.,TRBD1,TRBV5-1,CASSNGDSSHHEQYF,TGCGCCAGCAGCAACGGGGACAGTTCACACCACGAGCAGTACTTC
TRBJ1-1,many,.,TRBV20-1,CSARSGMNTEAFF,TGCAGTGCTAGAAGTGGGATGAACACTGAAGCTTTCTTT
TRBJ2-3,.,.,TRBV7-9,CASSLAGTMSTDTQYF,TGTGCCAGCAGCTTAGCAGGGACAATGAGCACAGATACGCAGTATTTT
TRBJ1-1,many,TRBD1,TRBV29-1,CSVSNRGLNTEAFF,TGCAGCGTTTCTAACAGGGGGTTGAACACTGAAGCTTTCTTT
TRBJ2-6,many,.,TRBV2,CASSEEGAGANVLTF,TGTGCCAGCAGTGAAGAGGGGGCTGGGGCCAACGTCCTGACTTTC
TRBJ2-7,many,.,TRBV15,CATSPETGEQYF,TGTGCCACCAGCCCAGAGACGGGCGAGCAGTACTTC
TRBJ2-7,many,TRBD1,TRBV12-3/TRBV12-4,CASSIDRGLNEQYF,TGTGCCAGCAGCATTGACAGGGGGCTTAACGAGCAGTACTTC
TRBJ2-4,many,.,TRBV11-2,CASTETPSKNIQYF,TGTGCCAGCACAGAAACACCGAGCAAAAACATTCAGTACTTC
TRBJ1-1,few,TRBD1,TRBV7-9,CASSLKGADTEAFF,TGTGCCAGCAGCTTAAAGGGGGCGGATACTGAAGCTTTCTTT
TRBJ1-1,many,.,TRBV5-1,CASSLGHVGNTEAFF,TGCGCCAGCAGCCTCGGCCACGTGGGGAACACTGAAGCTTTCTTT
TRBJ2-7,many,.,TRBV20-1,CSARVRGSYEQYF,TGCAGTGCTAGAGTGCGGGGTTCCTACGAGCAGTACTTC
TRBJ2-3,few,TRBD2,TRBV6-5,CASRFRGGGTDTQYF,TGTGCCAGCAGATTTCGCGGGGGTGGTACAGATACGCAGTATTTT
TRBJ1-1,many,.,TRBV6-5,CASSRDSEAFF,TGTGCCAGCAGTCGCGACAGTGAAGCTTTCTTT
TRBJ1-1,few,TRBD1,TRBV7-2,CASSLTGNGASF,TGTGCCAGCAGCTTGACAGGGAATGGAGCTTCCTTT
TRBJ1-5,few,.,TRBV5-1,CASSLRPGPSNQPQHF,TGCGCCAGCAGCTTGCGTCCGGGACCGAGCAATCAGCCCCAGCATTTT
TRBJ1-2,.,.,TRBV7-9,CASSLYVGSNYGYTF,TGTGCCAGCAGCTTATACGTCGGATCTAACTATGGCTACACCTTC
TRBJ2-1,.,.,TRBV7-2,CVSSLVGSSAYNEQFF,TGTGTCAGCAGCTTAGTTGGCTCTAGCGCCTACAACGAGCAGTTCTTC
TRBJ2-1,.,TRBD2,TRBV7-9,CASSFIGRGGYNEQFF,TGTGCCAGCAGCTTCATCGGACGGGGGGGTTACAATGAGCAGTTCTTC
TRBJ1-1,many,.,TRBV20-1,CSAPGHPNTEAFF,TGCAGTGCCCCGGGACACCCGAACACTGAAGCTTTCTTT
TRBJ1-5,.,TRBD1,TRBV5-1,CASSPGTVESNQPQHF,TGCGCCAGCAGCCCCGGGACAGTCGAAAGCAATCAGCCCCAGCATTTT
TRBJ1-3,.,.,TRBV28,CASSRDSTLNTIYF,TGTGCCAGCAGCCGGGACTCAACCTTGAACACCATATATTTT
TRBJ2-5,many,.,TRBV20-1,CSAREPLSKGTQYF,TGCAGTGCTAGAGAGCCATTGTCAAAGGGGACCCAGTACTTC
TRBJ2-7,many,.,TRBV14,CASSQGPGEQYF,TGTGCCAGCAGCCAAGGTCCAGGAGAGCAGTACTTC
TRBJ2-5,many,TRBD1,TRBV20-1,CSARTGHWETQYF,TGCAGTGCCCGGACAGGGCATTGGGAGACCCAGTACTTC
TRBJ1-2,.,.,TRBV5-1,CASSLGASSANYGYTF,TGCGCCAGCAGCTTGGGGGCCTCATCAGCTAACTATGGCTACACCTTC
TRBJ2-2,.,.,TRBV15,CAASGPGTYTGELFF,TGTGCCGCCAGCGGACCCGGGACATACACCGGGGAGCTGTTTTTT
TRBJ2-2,many,TRBD2,TRBV28,CASSLAGLAGGKNTGELFF,TGTGCCAGCAGTTTAGCGGGACTAGCGGGGGGCAAGAACACCGGGGAGCTGTTTTTT
TRBJ2-2,.,.,TRBV2,CASSSRVASTGELFF,TGTGCCAGCAGTTCAAGGGTAGCGAGCACCGGGGAGCTGTTTTTT
TRBJ2-7,many,.,TRBV20-1,CSARDSTSSYEQYF,TGCAGTGCTAGAGACTCAACTAGCTCCTACGAGCAGTACTTC
TRBJ2-3,few,.,TRBV7-6,CASSLNLGDTQYF,TGTGCCAGCAGCTTAAACCTCGGAGATACGCAGTATTTT
TRBJ2-5,.,TRBD2,TRBV7-9,CASSPTTSGGETQYF,TGTGCCAGCAGCCCCACCACTAGCGGGGGCGAGACCCAGTACTTC
TRBJ1-4,.,.,TRBV5-1,CASSLVADSNEKLFF,TGCGCCAGCAGCTTGGTGGCAGATTCTAATGAAAAACTGTTTTTT
TRBJ2-3,many,TRBD2,TRBV2,CASGTSGPDTQYF,TGTGCCAGCGGGACTAGTGGGCCAGATACGCAGTATTTT
TRBJ2-7,.,TRBD2,TRBV20-1,CSASTSGGYEQYF,TGCAGTGCTTCGACTAGCGGGGGCTACGAGCAGTACTTC
TRBJ2-1,.,.,TRBV7-2,CASSLAGVRETQFF,TGTGCCAGCAGCTTAGCGGGAGTACGAGAGACCCAGTTCTTC
TRBJ2-2,many,TRBD2,TRBV5-1,CASSGSGGLIPGELFF,TGCGCCAGCAGCGGTAGCGGGGGTCTAATACCCGGGGAGCTGTTTTTT
TRBJ1-1,.,.,TRBV20-1,CSARRPRTGRTEAFF,TGCAGTGCTAGAAGACCTAGGACGGGGAGAACTGAAGCTTTCTTT
TRBJ2-5,many,.,TRBV29-1,CSAVPPGETQYF,TGCAGCGCTGTCCCTCCCGGAGAGACCCAGTACTTC
TRBJ1-1,many,.,TRBV28,CASLVGNREAFF,TGTGCCAGCCTAGTTGGGAACAGGGAAGCTTTCTTT
TRBJ2-1,many,TRBD2,TRBV27,CASSLIAGGQYNEQFF,TGTGCCAGCAGTTTAATAGCGGGGGGGCAGTACAATGAGCAGTTCTTC